This TCR beta chain was sequenced during a study of blood T cell repertoires in COVID-19. Study background: Researchers got acute and convalescent COVID-19 samples from the United States, Italy and Spain.

This table comes from immunoSEQ multiplex PCR, and its TCRdb copy is limited to in-frame clones, with some not included. The repertoire includes under 300,000 clones, about 86% of them detected once, and less than 4% sits in the top ten. This clone turned up a few times. The cohort comprised adults aged roughly 18 to 90 years residing in around 25 US areas. Which cohort a participant joined came from the clinical history participants gave. The V gene's germline CDR1 is SNHLY and CDR2 FYNNEI. V was cut by 6 bases and J by 1 base, with 14 bases left in between. CDR3 size: 15 residues. The sample consisted of PBMCs or T cells enriched from blood (not recorded which). The sequence came from a woman in her thirties or forties with acute COVID-19. This rearrangement joins TRBV2 to TRBJ2-3; tentative D call: TRBD2 (5 bases). The CDR3: CASRPGDQGTDTQYF. The CDR3, as DNA: TGTGCCAGCAGGCCCGGGGATCAGGGCACAGATACGCAGTATTTT.